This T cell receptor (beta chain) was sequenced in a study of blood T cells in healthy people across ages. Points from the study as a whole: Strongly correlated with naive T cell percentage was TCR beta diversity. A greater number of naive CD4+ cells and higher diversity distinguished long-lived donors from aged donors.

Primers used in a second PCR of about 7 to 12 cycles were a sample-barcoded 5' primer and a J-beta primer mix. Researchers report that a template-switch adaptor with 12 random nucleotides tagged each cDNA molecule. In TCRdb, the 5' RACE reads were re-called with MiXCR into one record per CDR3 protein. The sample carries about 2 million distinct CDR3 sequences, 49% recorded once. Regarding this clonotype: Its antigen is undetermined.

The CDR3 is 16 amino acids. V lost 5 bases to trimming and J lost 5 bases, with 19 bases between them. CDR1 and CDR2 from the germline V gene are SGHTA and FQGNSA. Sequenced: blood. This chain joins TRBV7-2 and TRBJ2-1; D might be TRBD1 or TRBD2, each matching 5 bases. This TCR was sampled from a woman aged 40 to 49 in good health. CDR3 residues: CASSPSGWGRHNEQFF. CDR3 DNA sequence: TGTGCCAGCAGCCCATCGGGTTGGGGACGGCACAATGAGCAGTTCTTC.